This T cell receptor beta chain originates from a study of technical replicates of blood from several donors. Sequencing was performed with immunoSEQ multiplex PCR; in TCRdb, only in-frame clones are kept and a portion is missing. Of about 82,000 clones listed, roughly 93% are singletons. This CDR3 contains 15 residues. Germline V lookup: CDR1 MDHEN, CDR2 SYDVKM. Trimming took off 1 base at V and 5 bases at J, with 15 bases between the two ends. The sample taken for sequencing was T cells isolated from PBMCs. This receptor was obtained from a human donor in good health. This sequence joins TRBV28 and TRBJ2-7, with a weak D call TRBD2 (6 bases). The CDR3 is CASSLSWQGGHEQYF. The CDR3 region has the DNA TGTGCCAGCAGTTTATCTTGGCAGGGAGGACACGAGCAGTACTTC.